This T cell receptor (beta chain) was found in a study of early T cells in non-severe SARS-CoV-2 infection. Study-wide results and limits: Sequences matched to VDJdb favored anti-spike CD8 responses, while private and CD4 specificities were missed.

TCRdb used MiXCR to reprocess the 5' RACE reads, holding one entry per CDR3 protein. Of 25,000 to 30,000 distinct CDR3 sequences listed, about 5.1% are singletons. This clonotype was found many times. As yet, its antigen is unknown. Germline CDR1 reads DFQATT; CDR2 reads SNEGSKA (reference sequence). CDR3 size: 17 residues. V shed 1 base and J shed 2 bases, with 21 bases lying between them. This sequence originates from an adult who was a healthcare worker with PCR-confirmed SARS-CoV-2 infection or an uninfected control (not recorded which). The chain couples TRBV20-1 to TRBJ2-7; maybe TRBD2 (6 bases). Input material: whole blood. For the CDR3, the DNA is TGCAGTGCTAGAGCGGGAGTTGGATTGACTTGGACCTACGAGCAGTACTTC. This sequence encodes CSARAGVGLTWTYEQYF.